This is a list of T cell receptor beta chains from one sample in a study of cytomegalovirus exposure and HLA in healthy donors. Method: immunoSEQ multiplex PCR; TCRdb's copy keeps in-frame clones and lacks some. The data contain approximately 150,000 clones, roughly 85% of them seen just once; the ten biggest clones take up approximately 3.6%. Sequencing was performed on PBMCs. The receptors here all came from a male donor in good health and CMV-seronegative. The CDR3 runs from the conserved cysteine through the conserved F or W. D genes are given only for firm matches. The size field is filled for only some rows; it gives once, few, many or a size class.

d_call	j_call	v_call	clone_size	cdr3_nt	cdr3_aa
NA	TRBJ2-5	TRBV6-5	NA	TGTGCCAGCAGCCATTGGGACACGGGTCAAGAGACCCAGTACTTC	CASSHWDTGQETQYF
TRBD1	TRBJ1-4	TRBV6-5	NA	TGTGCCAGCAGATCAACAGGGGGCAATGAAAAACTGTTTTTT	CASRSTGGNEKLFF
NA	TRBJ2-3	TRBV7-8	few	TGTGCCAGCAGCTTAGAGTCGGGGTGGGGAACAGATACGCAGTATTTT	CASSLESGWGTDTQYF
NA	TRBJ2-7	TRBV7-3	NA	TGTGCCAGCAGCTTCCTTAGCGGCTACGAGCAGTACTTC	CASSFLSGYEQYF
NA	TRBJ1-3	TRBV2	NA	TGTGCCAGCAGTGGACATCAAGCTGGAAACACCATATATTTT	CASSGHQAGNTIYF
NA	TRBJ2-2	TRBV5-4	NA	TGTGCCGTAAACACCCTCGGCCAGGGGGGTATCGGGGAGCTGTTTTTT	CAVNTLGQGGIGELFF
TRBD2	TRBJ2-1	TRBV19	NA	TGTGCCAGTACCCCCTGGACTAGCGGGAGTAGGGGGGGTGAGCAGTTCTTC	CASTPWTSGSRGGEQFF
NA	TRBJ1-1	TRBV5-4	NA	TGTGCCAGCAGCGATTTGGGGGGTCTCACTGAAGCTTTCTTT	CASSDLGGLTEAFF
NA	TRBJ2-1	TRBV29-1	NA	TGCAGCGTTGACTGGCTAGCTTACAATGAGCAGTTCTTC	CSVDWLAYNEQFF
NA	TRBJ2-1	TRBV7-8	NA	TGTGCCAGCAGCTTAGCGGCCCCCGCGGGGAGCTCCTACAATGAGCAGTTCTTC	CASSLAAPAGSSYNEQFF
TRBD2	TRBJ2-1	TRBV19	NA	TGTGCCAGTACCTCTTCGGGAGTAGCGGGAGGGGGGAATGAGCAGTTCTTC	CASTSSGVAGGGNEQFF